This TCR beta chain was documented in a study of technical replicates of blood from a handful of donors. The CDR3 spans 18 residues. The germline gives CDR1 SGDLS, CDR2 YYNGEE. The J segment lost 0 bases and the V segment lost 3 bases, leaving 8 bases of the junction unmatched. Only in-frame clones appear in the TCRdb table, and some are missing; sequencing was by immunoSEQ multiplex PCR. This table has around 100,000 clones, roughly 95% appearing once. This chain uses TRBV9 with TRBJ2-1; 11 nucleotides match TRBD2. This TCR was sampled from a human donor in good health. The sequenced sample was T cells isolated from PBMCs. CDR3 region: CASSGDPSGRSSYNEQFF. The CDR3 DNA reads TGTGCCAGCAGCGGGGACCCTAGCGGGAGGAGCTCCTACAATGAGCAGTTCTTC.